This T cell receptor (beta chain) stems from a study of blood T cell repertoires in COVID-19. With V trimmed by 3 bases and J by 5 bases, 6 bases remained unmatched. CDR1 is KGHSH, CDR2 LQKENI, per germline. This CDR3 region has 15 residues. In the original analysis: Amplification from reference gene primers served as the basis for estimated nucleated cell counts. The table came from immunoSEQ multiplex PCR; TCRdb's copy has only in-frame clones and leaves some out. V and J calls plus clone size are reproduced from that table; the DNA served to infer D and trimming. The data contain over 100,000 clones, 75% to 90% of them singletons.

Input material: peripheral blood. The clonotype originates from a man between 60 and 75 years old with COVID-19, enrolled during active disease. The rearrangement links TRBV18 to TRBJ2-7, with TRBD1 identical over 11 bases. The CDR3 loop is CASSPLGTGGHEQYF. The CDR3 DNA reads TGTGCCAGCTCACCCCTCGGGACAGGGGGACACGAGCAGTACTTC.